The T cell receptor (beta chain) under discussion was sequenced for a study of shared clonotypes between healthy human individuals. Overall study: The people who gave samples were two women and a few men aged 18 to 49. Three CD4 naive, three CD4 memory, two CD8 naive and one CD8 memory plate were used per donor. General observations from the study: For sorted subsets, rarefaction showed incomplete sequencing despite large depth.

Division of CD4+ cells produced a CD45RA+ naive subset and a CD45RA-negative memory subset. Repertoires were generated with immunoSEQ multiplex PCR, while TCRdb's copy carries only in-frame clones and drops some. The table lists 1,500,000 or so clones, around 98.5% of them singletons. The J segment lost 1 base and the V segment lost 8 bases, leaving 4 bases of the junction unmatched. CDR1 is SGHNT, CDR2 YENEEA, per germline. The CDR3 runs 13 residues. Concerning this clone itself: Its cognate antigen is unknown.

The chain combines TRBV11-3 with TRBJ2-5; 7 bases map to TRBD1. The receptor was derived from a man aged 30 to 45 in good health. The specimen was naive CD4+ T cells sorted from blood. The subset denotes: CD45RA+ positively selected. The CDR3, as DNA: TGTGCCAGCGGAAGGGACAGCCAAGAGACCCAGTACTTC. Protein: CASGRDSQETQYF.